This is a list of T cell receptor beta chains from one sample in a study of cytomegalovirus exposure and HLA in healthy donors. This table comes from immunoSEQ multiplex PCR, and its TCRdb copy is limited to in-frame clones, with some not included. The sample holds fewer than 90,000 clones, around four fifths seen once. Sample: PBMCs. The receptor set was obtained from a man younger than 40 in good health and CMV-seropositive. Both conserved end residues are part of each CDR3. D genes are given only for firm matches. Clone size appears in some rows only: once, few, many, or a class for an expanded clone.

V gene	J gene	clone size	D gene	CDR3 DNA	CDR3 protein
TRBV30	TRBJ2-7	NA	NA	TGTGCCTGGAGTCTTTCGGGGTCCTCCTACGAGCAGTACTTC	CAWSLSGSSYEQYF
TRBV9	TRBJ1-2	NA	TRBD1	TGTGCCAGCGCCGGGGACAGCGAGTCTGGCTATGGCTACACCTTC	CASAGDSESGYGYTF
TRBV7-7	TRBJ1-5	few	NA	TGTGCCAGCAGCCATCGGTTGAAGAGCAATCAGCCCCAGCATTTT	CASSHRLKSNQPQHF
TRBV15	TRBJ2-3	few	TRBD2	TGTGCCACCAGCAGAGAGCGGGGGGGCACAGATACGCAGTATTTT	CATSRERGGTDTQYF
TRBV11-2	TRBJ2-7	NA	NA	TGTGCCAGCAGCTTAGGACTTCCCTACGAGCAGTACTTC	CASSLGLPYEQYF
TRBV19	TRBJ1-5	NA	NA	TGTGCCAGTAGTAAACAACAGGAGCCAGTAAGCAATCAGCCCCAGCATTTT	CASSKQQEPVSNQPQHF
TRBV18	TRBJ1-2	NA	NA	TGTGCCAGCTCACCCTCCACAGGGAATAACTATGGCTACACCTTC	CASSPSTGNNYGYTF
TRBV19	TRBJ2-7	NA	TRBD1	TGTGCCAGTAGTAGAGACGCCGGGACAGGGGGCTACGAGCAGTACTTC	CASSRDAGTGGYEQYF
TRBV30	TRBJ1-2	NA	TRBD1	TGTGCCTGGAGTGTACCAAATTTGTCGGGACGGACAGGGGGATATGGCTACACCTTC	CAWSVPNLSGRTGGYGYTF
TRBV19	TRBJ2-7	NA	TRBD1	TGTGCCAGTAGTATCTCCATCAGACTTGGACAGGCAGGATACGAGCAGTACTTC	CASSISIRLGQAGYEQYF
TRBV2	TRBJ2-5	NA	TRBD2	TGTGCCAGCAGTGAAGGGCTAGCGGGGGCTGAGACCCAGTACTTC	CASSEGLAGAETQYF
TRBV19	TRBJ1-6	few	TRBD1	TGTGCCAGTAGCCGATCGGGACAGTCCTATAATTCACCCCTCCACTTT	CASSRSGQSYNSPLHF
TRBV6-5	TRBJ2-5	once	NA	TGTGCCAGCAGTTACGGGAAATGGGGACAACAAGAGACCCAGTACTTC	CASSYGKWGQQETQYF
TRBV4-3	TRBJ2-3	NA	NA	TGCGCCAGCAGCCAACAAGGAGAGCGGGCAGATACGCAGTATTTT	CASSQQGERADTQYF
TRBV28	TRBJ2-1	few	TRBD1	TGTGCCAGCACCCAAGGTCAGGGGGTTACCTACAATGAGCAGTTCTTC	CASTQGQGVTYNEQFF
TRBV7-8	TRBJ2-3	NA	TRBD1	TGTGCCAGCAGCCTTCGACAGGGAGCTACAGATACGCAGTATTTT	CASSLRQGATDTQYF
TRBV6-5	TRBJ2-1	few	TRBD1	TGTGCCAGCAGTTACCAAATACCGGGACAGTACAATGAGCAGTTCTTC	CASSYQIPGQYNEQFF
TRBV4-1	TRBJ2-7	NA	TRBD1	TGCGCCAGCAGCCAAGACCACGGGACAGCTCACCGCGAGCAGTACTTC	CASSQDHGTAHREQYF
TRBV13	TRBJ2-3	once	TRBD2	TGTGCCAGCAGCCCCTTTGGGGGGACTAGCGGGGGGGTCTTT	CASSPFGGTSGGVF
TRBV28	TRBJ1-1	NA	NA	TGTGCCAGCAGTTCGCGGGACCCAGTAGCAGCTTTCTTT	CASSSRDPVAAFF
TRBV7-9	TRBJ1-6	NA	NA	TGTGCCAGCAGCTTAGTGACAGGCGGTAATTCACCCCTCCACTTT	CASSLVTGGNSPLHF
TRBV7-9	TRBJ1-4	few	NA	TGTGCCAGCAGCTTCGGACAAACTAATGAAAAACTGTTTTTT	CASSFGQTNEKLFF
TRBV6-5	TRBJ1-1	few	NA	TGTGCCAGCGGTAGGGGATCCGTGAACACTGAAGCTTTCTTT	CASGRGSVNTEAFF
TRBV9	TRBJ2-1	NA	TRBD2	TGTGCCAGCAGCGTAGCCGGTCGGGGAGGGAACCGGGGGGTCCTTGATGAGCAGTTCTTC	CASSVAGRGGNRGVLDEQFF
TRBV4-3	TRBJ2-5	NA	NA	TGCGCCAGCAGCCAAGGGGTGCGGGGCCAAGAGACCCAGTACTTC	CASSQGVRGQETQYF
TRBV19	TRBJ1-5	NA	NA	TGTGCCAGTGCGGGCCTTTCCAATCAGCCCCAGCATTTT	CASAGLSNQPQHF
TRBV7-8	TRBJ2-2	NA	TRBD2	TGTGCCAGCAGCTTATGGGGCGGGGGAGGGGCCGGGGAGCTGTTTTTT	CASSLWGGGGAGELFF
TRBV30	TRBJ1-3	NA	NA	TGTGCCTGGGGGGCGGGGGGATCTGGAAACACCATATATTTT	CAWGAGGSGNTIYF
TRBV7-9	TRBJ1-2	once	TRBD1	TGTTCCAGCAGCTCGCAACAGACAGGGGACTATGGCTACACCTTC	CSSSSQQTGDYGYTF
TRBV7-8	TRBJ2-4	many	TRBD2	TGTGCCAGCAGCTTGGGACCTAGCGGGGGAAAAAACATTCAGTACTTC	CASSLGPSGGKNIQYF
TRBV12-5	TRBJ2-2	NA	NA	TGTGCTAGTGGATTCCAAACGGGGGTGGGGACCGGGGAGCTGTTTTTT	CASGFQTGVGTGELFF
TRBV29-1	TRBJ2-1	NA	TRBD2	TGCAGCGCCGAACACGGACTAGCGGGGTATGAGCAGTTCTTC	CSAEHGLAGYEQFF
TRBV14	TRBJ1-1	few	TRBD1	TGTGCCAGCAGCCTCGGCAGGGGGCGGAGGGAAGCTTTCTTT	CASSLGRGRREAFF
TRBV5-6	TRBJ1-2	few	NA	TGTGCCAGCAGATTGTACGGTCCCGGGAGCCTAGCTAACTATGGCTACACCTTC	CASRLYGPGSLANYGYTF
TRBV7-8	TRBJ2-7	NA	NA	TGTGCCAGCAGCTTAGTGCAGATCTCCGAGCAGTACTTC	CASSLVQISEQYF
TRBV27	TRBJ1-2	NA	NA	TGTGCCAGCAGTTTATCTGGGCAGGGCTCCGGCTATGGCTACACCTTC	CASSLSGQGSGYGYTF
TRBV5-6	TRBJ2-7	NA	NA	TGTGCCAGCAGCTTGGGTAGATCCTACGAGCAGTACTTC	CASSLGRSYEQYF
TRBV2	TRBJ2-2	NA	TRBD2	TGTGCCAGCAGTGAGAGGACTAGCGGGGGGACCGGGGAGCTGTTTTTT	CASSERTSGGTGELFF
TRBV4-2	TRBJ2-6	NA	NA	TGTGCCAGCAGCCAAGCCGACAGCTCTGGGGCCAACGTCCTGACTTTC	CASSQADSSGANVLTF
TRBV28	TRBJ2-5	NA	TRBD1	TGTGCCAGCAGTCCTTACCGGGACAGGGCTGAGACCCAGTACTTC	CASSPYRDRAETQYF
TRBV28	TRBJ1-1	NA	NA	TGTGCCAGCAGTTTACAGGTCCTGTTCACTGAAGCTTTCTTT	CASSLQVLFTEAFF
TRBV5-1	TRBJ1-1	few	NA	TGCGCCAGCAGCAGAGAGATGAACACTGAAGCTTTCTTT	CASSREMNTEAFF
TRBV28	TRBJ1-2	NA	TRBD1	TGTGCCAGCAGTGTGAAACCGGGACAGGGTCTCTATGGCTACACCTTC	CASSVKPGQGLYGYTF
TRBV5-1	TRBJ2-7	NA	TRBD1	TGCGCCAGCGGCTACCGGGACAGGGTTTCGGAGGAGCAGTACTTC	CASGYRDRVSEEQYF
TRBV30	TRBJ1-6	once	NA	TGTGCCTGGAGTGTAAGCGCGTACAATTCACCCCTCCACTTT	CAWSVSAYNSPLHF
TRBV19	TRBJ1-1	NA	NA	TGTGCCAGTAGCACAGGGTTTGGGAACACTGAAGCTTTCTTT	CASSTGFGNTEAFF
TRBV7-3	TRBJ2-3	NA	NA	TGTGCCAGCAGCACCCTCGGGTTCCCAGATACGCAGTATTTT	CASSTLGFPDTQYF
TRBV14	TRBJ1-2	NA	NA	TGTGCCAGCAGCACAAAACAGGGTATCGGAGGCTACACCTTC	CASSTKQGIGGYTF
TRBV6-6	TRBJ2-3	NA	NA	TGTGCCAGCAGACCGGGGGCAGATACGCAGTATTTT	CASRPGADTQYF
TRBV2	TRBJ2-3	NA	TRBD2	TGTGCCAGTTTAGAGGGGCTAGCGGGGCTAGAGGGCACAGATACGCAGTATTTT	CASLEGLAGLEGTDTQYF
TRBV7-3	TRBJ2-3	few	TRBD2	TGTGCCAGCAGCTTACTAGCGGGGCATACGCAGTATTTT	CASSLLAGHTQYF
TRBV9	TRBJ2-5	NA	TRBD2	TGTGCCAGCAGCGGCGGGGGGGGGTATGTGGAGACCCAGTACTTC	CASSGGGGYVETQYF
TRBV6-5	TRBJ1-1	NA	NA	TGTGCCAGCAAACAAGAGAACACTGAAGCTTTCTTT	CASKQENTEAFF